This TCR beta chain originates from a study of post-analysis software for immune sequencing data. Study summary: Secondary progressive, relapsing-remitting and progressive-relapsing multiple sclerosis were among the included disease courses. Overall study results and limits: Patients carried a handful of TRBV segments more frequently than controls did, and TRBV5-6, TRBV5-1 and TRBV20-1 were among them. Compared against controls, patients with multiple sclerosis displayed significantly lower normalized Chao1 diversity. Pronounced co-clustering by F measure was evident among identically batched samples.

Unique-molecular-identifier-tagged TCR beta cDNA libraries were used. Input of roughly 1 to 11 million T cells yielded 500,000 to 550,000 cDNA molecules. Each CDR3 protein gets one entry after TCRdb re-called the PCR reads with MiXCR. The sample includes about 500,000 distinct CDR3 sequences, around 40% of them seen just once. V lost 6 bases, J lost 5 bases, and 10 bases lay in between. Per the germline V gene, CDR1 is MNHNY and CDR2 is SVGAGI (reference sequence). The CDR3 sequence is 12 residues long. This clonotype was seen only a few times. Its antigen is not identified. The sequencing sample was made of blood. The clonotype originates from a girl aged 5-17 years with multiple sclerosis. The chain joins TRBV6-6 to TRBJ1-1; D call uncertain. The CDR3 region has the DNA TGTGCCAGCAGAACGGCCGGGACTGAAGCTTTCTTT. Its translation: CASRTAGTEAFF.